This T cell receptor beta chain was sequenced during a study of blood T cell repertoires in COVID-19. Measured with immunoSEQ multiplex PCR; TCRdb has only the in-frame clones, and not every one. The sample gives about 200,000 clones, about 85% of which show up once; about 10% is in the top ten. This clone showed up just once. The sequenced sample consisted of peripheral blood. This sequence was found in a woman in her forties or fifties with COVID-19, enrolled during active disease.

In nucleotides, the CDR3 is TGTGCCACTGATCCGGGACAAAACACCGGGGAGCTGTTTTTT. This sequence encodes CATDPGQNTGELFF. The gene calls are TRBV19 and TRBJ2-2, with D perhaps matching TRBD1 (6 bases). CDR1 LNHDA and CDR2 SQIVND come from the germline V gene (reference sequence). V lost 10 bases and J lost 2, with 14 bases in between. CDR3 length equals 14 residues.